Listed below are T cell receptor beta chains from one sample, sequenced in a study of blood T cells in healthy people across ages. From the 5' RACE reads, TCRdb called clonotypes with MiXCR, one entry per CDR3 protein. Found here are 800,000 or so distinct CDR3 sequences, about 47% of them singletons; the top ten hold approximately 18%. The sample comprised blood. The receptor set was obtained from a man older than 75 in good health. Each CDR3 is given with its conserved first and last residue. Each record gives: J gene, V gene, D gene, clone size, CDR3 protein. D genes are given only for firm matches. For some rows the clone size is stated as once, few or many, or as a class when expanded; others skip it.

J gene: -; V gene: TRBV27; D gene: -; clone size: -; CDR3 protein: CASSGGVPYEQYF
J gene: -; V gene: TRBV29-1; D gene: -; clone size: once; CDR3 protein: CSVRGLNYEQYF
J gene: -; V gene: TRBV20-1; D gene: -; clone size: once; CDR3 protein: CSAFRGGEETQYF
J gene: TRBJ1-4; V gene: TRBV7-2; D gene: TRBD1; clone size: -; CDR3 protein: CASSLEFGTGTNEKLFF
J gene: TRBJ2-7; V gene: TRBV29-1; D gene: TRBD1; clone size: -; CDR3 protein: CSVGGTGRSSEQYF
J gene: TRBJ2-3; V gene: TRBV12-3/TRBV12-4; D gene: -; clone size: once; CDR3 protein: CASSFFRDPSTRTDTQYF
J gene: TRBJ1-5; V gene: TRBV28; D gene: TRBD1; clone size: few; CDR3 protein: CASSTHLGQGGQPQHF
J gene: TRBJ2-7; V gene: TRBV5-1; D gene: TRBD1; clone size: -; CDR3 protein: CASSLDTGTVNGEQYF
J gene: TRBJ2-3; V gene: TRBV7-3; D gene: TRBD2; clone size: -; CDR3 protein: CASSLTSGIPDTQYF
J gene: TRBJ2-7; V gene: TRBV2; D gene: -; clone size: few; CDR3 protein: CASSDGRETYEQYF
J gene: -; V gene: TRBV5-1; D gene: -; clone size: once; CDR3 protein: CASSSPDSYNEQYF
J gene: TRBJ2-4; V gene: TRBV6-5; D gene: TRBD1; clone size: once; CDR3 protein: CASSYWDRGLAKNIQYF
J gene: TRBJ1-1; V gene: TRBV11-2; D gene: -; clone size: -; CDR3 protein: CASSSQGAAFF
J gene: TRBJ1-2; V gene: TRBV28; D gene: TRBD1; clone size: -; CDR3 protein: CASRPIYRDRGLYYGYTF
J gene: TRBJ2-1; V gene: TRBV28; D gene: TRBD2; clone size: few; CDR3 protein: CASSLSGTRNAYNEQFF